Sequencing of this T cell receptor beta chain was carried out in a study of shared clonotypes between healthy human individuals. CD45RO-negative, CCR7-positively selected cells formed the naive CD8 fraction, excluding terminally differentiated effector memory CD45RA+ cells. Libraries were prepared by immunoSEQ multiplex PCR; TCRdb keeps only in-frame clonotypes and omits some of them. The sample includes more than 2 million clones, 80% to 95% of them seen just once. Regarding this clone: The antigen remains unidentified. At the DNA level, this CDR3 is encoded by other sequences in the same sample as well.

Regarding the study as a whole: The four-donor shared clonotypes exceeded non-shared clonotypes in generation probability, with non-shared ones scoring lower. Naive CD4 clonotypes overlapped across a few donors at roughly 5%.

Sample: naive CD8+ T cells from PBMCs. The receptor was derived from a man aged 18-30 years in good health. Some clones in this sample may be carry-over from other donors' samples.

The CDR3 coding sequence is TGTGCCAGCAGCCCCCGCGGAGATACGCAGTATTTT. Protein sequence: CASSPRGDTQYF. The rearrangement uses TRBV7-9 and TRBJ2-3; D call uncertain. The germline V and J ends were trimmed by 5 bases and 5 bases, with 8 bases remaining between them. Germline-derived CDR1 and CDR2 are SEHNR and FQNEAQ (reference sequence). The CDR3 consists of 12 residues.